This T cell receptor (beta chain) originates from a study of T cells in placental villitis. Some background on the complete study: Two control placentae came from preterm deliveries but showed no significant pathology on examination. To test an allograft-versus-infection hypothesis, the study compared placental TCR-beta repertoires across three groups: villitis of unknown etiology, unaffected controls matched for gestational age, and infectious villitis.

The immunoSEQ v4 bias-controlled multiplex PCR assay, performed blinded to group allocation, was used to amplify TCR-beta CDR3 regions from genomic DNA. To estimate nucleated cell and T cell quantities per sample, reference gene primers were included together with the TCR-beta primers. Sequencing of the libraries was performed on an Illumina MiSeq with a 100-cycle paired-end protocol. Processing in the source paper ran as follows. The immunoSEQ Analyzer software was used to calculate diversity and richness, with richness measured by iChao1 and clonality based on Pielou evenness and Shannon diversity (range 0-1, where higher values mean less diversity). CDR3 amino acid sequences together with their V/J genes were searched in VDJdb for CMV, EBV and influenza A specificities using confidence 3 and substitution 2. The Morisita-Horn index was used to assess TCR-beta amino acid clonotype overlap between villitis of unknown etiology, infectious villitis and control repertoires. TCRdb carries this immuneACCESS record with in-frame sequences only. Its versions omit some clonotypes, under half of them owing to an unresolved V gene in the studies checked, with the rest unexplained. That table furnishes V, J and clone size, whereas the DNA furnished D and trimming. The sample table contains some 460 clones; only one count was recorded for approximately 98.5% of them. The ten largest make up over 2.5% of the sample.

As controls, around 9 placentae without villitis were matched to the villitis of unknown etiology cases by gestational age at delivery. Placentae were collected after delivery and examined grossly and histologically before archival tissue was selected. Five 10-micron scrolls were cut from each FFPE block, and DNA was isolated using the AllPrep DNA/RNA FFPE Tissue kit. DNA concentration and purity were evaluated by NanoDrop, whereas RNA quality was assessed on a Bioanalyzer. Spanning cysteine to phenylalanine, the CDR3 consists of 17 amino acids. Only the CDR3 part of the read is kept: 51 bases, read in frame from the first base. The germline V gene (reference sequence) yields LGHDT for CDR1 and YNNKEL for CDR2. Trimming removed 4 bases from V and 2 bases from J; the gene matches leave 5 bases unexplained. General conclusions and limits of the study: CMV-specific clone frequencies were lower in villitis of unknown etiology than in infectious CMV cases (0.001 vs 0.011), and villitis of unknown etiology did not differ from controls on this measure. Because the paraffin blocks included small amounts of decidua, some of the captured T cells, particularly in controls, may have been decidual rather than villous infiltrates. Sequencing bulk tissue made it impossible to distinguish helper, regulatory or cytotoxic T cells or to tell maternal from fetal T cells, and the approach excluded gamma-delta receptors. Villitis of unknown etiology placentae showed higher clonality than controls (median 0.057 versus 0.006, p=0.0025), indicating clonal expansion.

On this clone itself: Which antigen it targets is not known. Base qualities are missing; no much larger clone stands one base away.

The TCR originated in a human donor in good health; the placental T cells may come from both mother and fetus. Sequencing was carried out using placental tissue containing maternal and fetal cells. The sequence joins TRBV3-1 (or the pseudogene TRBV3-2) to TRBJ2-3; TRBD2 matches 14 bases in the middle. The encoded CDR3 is CASSPGLAGVFTDTQYF. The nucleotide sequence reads TGTGCCAGCAGCCCGGGACTAGCGGGGGTCTTCACAGATACGCAGTATTTT.